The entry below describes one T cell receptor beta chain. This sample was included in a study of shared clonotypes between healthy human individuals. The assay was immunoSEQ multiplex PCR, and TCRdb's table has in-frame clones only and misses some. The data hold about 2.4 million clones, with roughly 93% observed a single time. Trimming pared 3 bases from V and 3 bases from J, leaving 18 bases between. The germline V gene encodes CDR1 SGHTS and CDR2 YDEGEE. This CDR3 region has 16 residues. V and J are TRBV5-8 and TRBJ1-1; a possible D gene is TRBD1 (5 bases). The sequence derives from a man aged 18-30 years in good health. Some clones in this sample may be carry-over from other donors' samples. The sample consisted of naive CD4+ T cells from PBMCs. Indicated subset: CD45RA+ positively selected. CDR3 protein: CASSWVGRDWYTEAFF. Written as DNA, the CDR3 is TGTGCCAGCAGCTGGGTGGGGCGGGACTGGTACACTGAAGCTTTCTTT.